Shown below are 3 T cell receptor beta chains from a single sample sequenced in a study of blood T cell repertoires in COVID-19 (TCRdb year 2020). The library was generated by the immunoSEQ multiplex PCR assay. As stored in TCRdb, this immuneACCESS dataset retains in-frame rearrangements with V and J assigned. A fraction of the clones does not appear; measured against another copy, unresolved V genes explain less than half of the discrepancy, and the remainder lacks a known reason. The table for this sample lists 200,000 or so clones; under 90% of them were counted only once. The biggest ten clones account for about 1.7% of the sample. Material: PBMCs or T cells enriched from blood (not recorded which). The receptors were gathered from a man aged 60 to 69 who had recovered from COVID-19.

Regarding this clone: A read error may account for a junction end that differs from germline. The J gene is TRBJ1-1, the V gene TRBV7-8; possibly TRBD1 for D (5 bases). The CDR3 is 16 residues long. CDR1 is SGHVS and CDR2 is FQNEAQ in the germline V gene. CDR3 in amino acids: CASSLAQTVLNTEAFF. The DNA for the CDR3 is TGTGCCAGCAGCCTAGCCCAGACAGTGCTGAACACTGAAGCTTTCTTT.

The chain recombines TRBV19 with TRBJ1-5; D not resolved. Trimming took 8 bases from V and 1 from J, leaving 9 bases between them. The CDR3 has 13 residues. Germline CDR1 LNHDA, CDR2 SQIVND (reference sequence). The CDR3 sequence is CASDRSSNQPQHF. CDR3 sequence (DNA): TGTGCCAGTGATCGGTCAAGCAATCAGCCCCAGCATTTT.

The gene calls are TRBV6-5 and TRBJ1-4; 7 bases map to TRBD1. Looked up from germline, CDR1 is MNHEY and CDR2 is SVGAGI. The CDR3 sequence is 16 residues long. V lost 2 bases to trimming and J lost 8 bases; unmatched junction nucleotides: 11. CDR3 bases: TGTGCCAGCAGTTACACCCTAACGACAGGGAGGGAAAAACTGTTTTTT. Protein product: CASSYTLTTGREKLFF.